This T cell receptor beta chain was obtained from a study of T-cell reconstitution after alpha-beta-depleted transplantation in children. The TCRbeta library incorporated unique molecular identifiers. TCRdb re-derived calls from the PCR reads in MiXCR, one entry per CDR3 protein. The sample includes 250,000 to 350,000 distinct CDR3 sequences, about 10% seen only once; the top ten take 9.5% to 13%. V gave up 5 bases and J gave up 8 bases, with 20 bases separating them. The CDR3 runs 15 residues. This clonotype showed up just a few times. The V and J genes are TRBV12-3 or TRBV12-4 and TRBJ2-3, with D perhaps TRBD1 (5 bases). This TCR derives from a human donor who donated a stem cell graft to a child with SCID. The source material was PBMCs from the stem cell graft donor, sampled from the stem cell graft. Written as DNA, the CDR3 is TGTGCCAGCAGTAGGGGTGGGTCGGAACGAGGTACGCAGTATTTT. Protein product: CASSRGGSERGTQYF.